These T cell receptor beta chains were read from a single sample in a study of T cells after yellow fever vaccination. TCRdb re-analysed the 5' RACE reads in MiXCR, keeping a single row per CDR3 protein. In the table there are 610,000 or so distinct CDR3 sequences, around an eighth of which are singletons. The starting material was PBMCs, obtained on the day of the yellow fever booster vaccination. These receptors were taken from a man aged 25 to 40 who received the YFV17D yellow fever vaccine. The CDR3 runs from the conserved cysteine through the conserved F or W. The D gene is left open where the match is weak. For some rows the clone size is stated as once, few or many, or as a class when expanded; others skip it.

D | size | J | V | CDR3 | DNA
. | . | TRBJ2-1 | TRBV5-1 | CASSLDLAAQFF | TGCGCCAGCAGCTTGGATCTGGCCGCACAGTTCTTC
. | many | TRBJ2-1 | TRBV24-1 | CATSEGGNEQFF | TGTGCCACCAGTGAGGGCGGAAATGAGCAGTTCTTC
. | few | TRBJ2-3 | TRBV20-1 | CSARDSRMAADTQYF | TGCAGTGCTAGAGATTCCAGAATGGCTGCAGATACGCAGTATTTT
. | . | TRBJ1-1 | TRBV25-1 | CASSDSSPNTEAFF | TGTGCCAGCAGTGATTCCTCCCCGAACACTGAAGCTTTCTTT
. | . | TRBJ2-7 | TRBV27 | CASSLLGQIKYEQYF | TGTGCCAGCAGTTTATTAGGACAGATAAAATACGAGCAGTACTTC
TRBD1 | few | TRBJ1-1 | TRBV18 | CASSPPLARRQGAHTEAFF | TGTGCCAGCTCACCACCCCTTGCCCGGCGACAGGGGGCTCACACTGAAGCTTTCTTT
. | few | TRBJ1-5 | TRBV19 | CASKDGNQPQHF | TGTGCCAGTAAGGACGGCAATCAGCCCCAGCATTTT
. | . | TRBJ1-4 | TRBV20-1 | CSARDSTTNEKLFF | TGCAGTGCTAGGGACAGCACAACTAATGAAAAACTGTTTTTT
. | . | TRBJ2-7 | TRBV19 | CASSTQGRVPSYEQYF | TGTGCCAGTAGTACTCAGGGTCGCGTCCCTTCCTACGAGCAGTACTTC
. | . | TRBJ2-1 | TRBV3-1 | CASVQGGAGEQFF | TGTGCCAGCGTCCAAGGGGGGGCCGGGGAGCAGTTCTTC
TRBD1 | few | TRBJ1-2 | TRBV6-1 | CASSETGVNYGYTF | TGTGCCAGCAGTGAGACAGGGGTGAACTATGGCTACACCTTC
TRBD2 | . | TRBJ2-1 | TRBV7-2 | CASRQGLALNEQFF | TGTGCCAGCAGACAAGGACTAGCGCTCAATGAGCAGTTCTTC
TRBD1 | . | TRBJ2-7 | TRBV28 | CASSSGQGASPPYEQYF | TGTGCCAGCAGTTCTGGACAGGGGGCCAGCCCACCCTACGAGCAGTACTTC
. | few | TRBJ2-2 | TRBV20-1 | CSARDSGGTGELFF | TGCAGTGCTAGGGATAGCGGTGGCACCGGGGAGCTGTTTTTT
. | . | TRBJ2-6 | TRBV20-1 | CSATGPFLEANVLTF | TGCAGTGCTACAGGGCCCTTCTTAGAGGCCAACGTCCTGACTTTC
. | . | TRBJ2-7 | TRBV12-3/TRBV12-4 | CASSLDAEIPTYEQYF | TGTGCCAGCAGTTTAGATGCAGAGATACCGACCTACGAGCAGTACTTC
. | . | TRBJ2-2 | TRBV28 | CASSLFRVGDNTGELFF | TGTGCCAGCAGTTTATTTCGTGTTGGGGATAACACCGGGGAGCTGTTTTTT
TRBD2 | few | TRBJ2-5 | TRBV12-5 | CASGTLAGAILETQYF | TGTGCTAGTGGTACCCTAGCGGGAGCTATATTAGAGACCCAGTACTTC
. | . | TRBJ2-4 | TRBV18 | CASSSGVAKNIQYF | TGTGCCAGCTCATCCGGGGTAGCCAAAAACATTCAGTACTTC
. | . | TRBJ1-1 | TRBV7-3 | CASSSGTSSTEAFF | TGTGCCAGCAGCTCGGGGACCTCGAGCACTGAAGCTTTCTTT
TRBD1 | many | TRBJ2-3 | TRBV20-1 | CSARRWDRVDTQYF | TGCAGTGCTAGACGGTGGGACAGGGTGGATACGCAGTATTTT
TRBD2 | . | TRBJ2-7 | TRBV7-2 | CASSAGLAGGHEQYF | TGTGCCAGCAGCGCCGGACTAGCGGGAGGGCACGAGCAGTACTTC
TRBD2 | few | TRBJ2-3 | TRBV20-1 | CSATTSGRTDTQYF | TGCAGTGCTACGACTAGCGGGAGGACAGATACGCAGTATTTT
. | . | TRBJ2-5 | TRBV29-1 | CSVPGTQETQYF | TGCAGCGTTCCAGGTACACAAGAGACCCAGTACTTC
. | . | TRBJ2-2 | TRBV18 | CASSTWDIDPGELFF | TGTGCCAGCTCAACCTGGGACATAGACCCCGGGGAGCTGTTTTTT
TRBD2 | . | TRBJ2-2 | TRBV5-4 | CASSSTSGPNTGELFF | TGTGCCAGCAGTTCAACTAGCGGCCCGAACACCGGGGAGCTGTTTTTT
. | . | TRBJ1-1 | TRBV7-2 | CASSLVSLNTEAFF | TGTGCCAGCAGCTTAGTTAGCCTTAACACTGAAGCTTTCTTT
. | few | TRBJ1-2 | TRBV7-9 | CASSPLTRMYGYTF | TGTGCCAGCAGCCCGCTGACAAGGATGTATGGCTACACCTTC
TRBD2 | . | TRBJ2-7 | TRBV15 | CATSRGPGGGYEQYF | TGTGCCACCAGCAGAGGCCCGGGGGGAGGCTACGAGCAGTACTTC
. | many | TRBJ2-1 | TRBV7-7 | CASSSEWGNEQFF | TGTGCCAGCAGCTCCGAGTGGGGTAATGAGCAGTTCTTC
TRBD2 | . | TRBJ2-1 | TRBV10-2 | CASSRSGSVSEQFF | TGCGCCAGCAGTCGTAGCGGGTCCGTCAGTGAGCAGTTCTTC
. | . | TRBJ2-5 | TRBV27 | CASSPLLEYQETQYF | TGTGCCAGCAGTCCCCTGCTCGAGTACCAAGAGACCCAGTACTTC
. | few | TRBJ1-5 | TRBV12-3/TRBV12-4 | CASSLDPGARQPQHF | TGTGCCAGCAGTTTAGATCCAGGGGCTAGGCAGCCCCAGCATTTT
. | . | TRBJ1-1 | TRBV5-6 | CASSSRQDLNTEAFF | TGTGCCAGCAGCTCCCGTCAGGATCTCAACACTGAAGCTTTCTTT
. | once | TRBJ1-5 | TRBV16 | CASSQRIGAGNQPQHF | TGTGCCAGCAGCCAAAGGATCGGGGCAGGCAATCAGCCCCAGCATTTT
. | . | TRBJ1-2 | TRBV30 | CAWSVPGSSYGYTF | TGTGCCTGGAGTGTACCCGGGAGCTCGTATGGCTACACCTTC
TRBD2 | few | TRBJ2-7 | TRBV27 | CASSTLAGGLGRYEQYF | TGTGCCAGCAGTACCCTAGCGGGCGGCCTCGGGAGATACGAGCAGTACTTC
. | few | TRBJ2-5 | TRBV5-1 | CASSLNWSGETQYF | TGCGCCAGCAGCTTGAATTGGTCAGGAGAGACCCAGTACTTC
TRBD1 | . | TRBJ1-1 | TRBV10-3 | CAIRSGGTEAFF | TGTGCCATCCGATCAGGGGGCACTGAAGCTTTCTTT
. | few | TRBJ1-2 | TRBV5-8 | CASSLPGRLDGYTF | TGTGCCAGCAGCTTGCCGGGACGCCTCGATGGCTACACCTTC
TRBD1 | few | TRBJ2-7 | TRBV5-1 | CASSPPGTGAYEQYF | TGCGCCAGCAGCCCGCCCGGGACAGGGGCCTACGAGCAGTACTTC
. | . | TRBJ1-5 | TRBV10-3 | CAISPVGTRGIQPQHF | TGTGCCATCTCACCCGTCGGGACAAGAGGTATTCAGCCCCAGCATTTT
. | many | TRBJ2-7 | TRBV3-1 | CASNNADFSYEQYF | TGTGCCAGCAATAACGCGGACTTCTCTTACGAGCAGTACTTC
. | few | TRBJ1-2 | TRBV7-9 | CASSLGEMRYGYTF | TGTGCCAGCAGCTTGGGGGAAATGCGCTATGGCTACACCTTC
. | . | TRBJ1-2 | TRBV7-8 | CASSRGGGWGYGYTF | TGTGCCAGCAGCCGAGGGGGTGGATGGGGCTATGGCTACACCTTC
TRBD1 | few | TRBJ1-5 | TRBV7-2 | CASRPGTVKYSNQPQHF | TGTGCCAGCCGTCCCGGGACAGTAAAATATAGCAATCAGCCCCAGCATTTT
. | few | TRBJ2-1 | TRBV12-3/TRBV12-4 | CASRAGPGTNEQFF | TGTGCCAGCCGGGCGGGGCCCGGGACAAATGAGCAGTTCTTC
. | . | TRBJ2-4 | TRBV4-3 | CASSQGRRDIQYF | TGCGCCAGCAGCCAAGGGAGAAGGGACATTCAGTACTTC
TRBD2 | . | TRBJ2-7 | TRBV6-1 | CASRGGTSGRGLVSYEQYF | TGTGCCAGCAGGGGCGGTACTAGCGGGAGGGGACTGGTTTCCTACGAGCAGTACTTC
. | many | TRBJ1-1 | TRBV29-1 | CSVVIGTTNTEAFF | TGCAGCGTGGTCATAGGGACAACGAACACTGAAGCTTTCTTT
. | few | TRBJ2-7 | TRBV6-4 | CASNPGDCYEQYF | TGTGCCAGCAATCCGGGAGACTGCTACGAGCAGTACTTC
TRBD2 | . | TRBJ2-1 | TRBV7-9 | CAGGFSGTGEQFF | TGTGCCGGGGGATTTAGCGGGACGGGTGAGCAGTTCTTC
. | . | TRBJ2-2 | TRBV5-1 | CAGASHTGELFF | TGCGCCGGGGCTAGCCACACCGGGGAGCTGTTTTTT
TRBD1 | . | TRBJ1-6 | TRBV5-1 | CASRRGQENSPLHF | TGCGCCAGCAGACGTGGACAGGAGAATTCACCCCTCCACTTT
. | . | TRBJ1-4 | TRBV20-1 | CSAMPPGQNEKLFF | TGCAGTGCTATGCCCCCGGGGCAGAATGAAAAACTGTTTTTT
TRBD2 | few | TRBJ2-1 | TRBV9 | CASSASGTSYNEQFF | TGTGCCAGCAGCGCCAGCGGGACCTCCTACAATGAGCAGTTCTTC
TRBD2 | . | TRBJ2-1 | TRBV11-2 | CASSRRTRVNEQFF | TGTGCCAGCAGCCGACGGACTAGGGTCAATGAGCAGTTCTTC
TRBD1 | . | TRBJ1-1 | TRBV30 | CAWADRGWNTEAFF | TGTGCCTGGGCGGACAGGGGTTGGAACACTGAAGCTTTCTTT
. | . | TRBJ2-1 | TRBV7-8 | CASSLGASGVEQFF | TGTGCCAGCAGCTTAGGGGCCTCCGGGGTCGAGCAGTTCTTC